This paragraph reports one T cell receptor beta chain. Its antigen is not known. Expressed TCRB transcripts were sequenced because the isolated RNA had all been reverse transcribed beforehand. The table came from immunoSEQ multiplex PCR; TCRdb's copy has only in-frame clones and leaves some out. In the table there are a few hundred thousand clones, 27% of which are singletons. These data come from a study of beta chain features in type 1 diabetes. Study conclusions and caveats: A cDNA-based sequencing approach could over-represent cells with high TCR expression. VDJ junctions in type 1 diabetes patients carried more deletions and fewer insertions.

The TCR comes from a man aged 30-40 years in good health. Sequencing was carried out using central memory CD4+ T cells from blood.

CDR3 protein: CASSSLGLASQPQHF. The CDR3 nucleotides are TGTGCCAGCAGCTCCCTGGGGTTGGCATCTCAGCCCCAGCATTTT. This chain links TRBV7-8 with TRBJ1-5; D gene unclear. Germline V gene sequence: CDR1 SGHVS, CDR2 FQNEAQ. The CDR3 is made up of 15 amino acids. Trimming shortened V by 4 bases and J by 6 bases, and 16 bases separated the two germline ends.